This T cell receptor (beta chain) was identified during a study of technical replicates of blood from a few donors. Sequencing was performed with immunoSEQ multiplex PCR; in TCRdb, only in-frame clones are kept and a portion is missing. Among more than 65,000 clones listed, nearly 97% were seen once. The CDR3 runs 14 residues. The V end was cut by 3 bases, the J end by 4 bases, with 12 bases between. From germline, CDR1 is LNHDA and CDR2 SQIVND (reference sequence). The rearrangement links TRBV19 to TRBJ1-2; D remains unclear. This TCR derives from a human donor in good health. Specimen: T cells isolated from PBMCs. CDR3 in DNA: TGTGCCAGTAGTATCGGGGATTTCGGCTATGGCTACACCTTC. Its translation is CASSIGDFGYGYTF.